What follows is one T cell receptor beta chain and its context. As yet, its antigen is unknown. This CDR3 is 17 amino acids long. J was trimmed by 0 bases and V by 4 bases; bases with no gene match: 7. CDR1 and CDR2 (germline): SGHNT, YYREEE (reference sequence). The repertoire was sequenced with immunoSEQ multiplex PCR; TCRdb's copy has only in-frame clones and lacks some. The repertoire holds about 69,000 clones, over 80% seen once, with around 1.6% in the top ten. The sample comes from a study of siplizumab effects on memory and regulatory T cells. Whole-study findings and limits: Where siplizumab was present, mappable alloreactive CD4+ clones averaged approximately 70% Treg-derived, compared with roughly 26% in controls. Suppressive activity of Tregs proliferating in siplizumab cultures remained unconfirmed.

The sequence was obtained from a human donor in good health. Sequenced material: Tregs sorted from blood. The chain links TRBV5-4 to TRBJ2-1, with 10 bases lining up with TRBD2. Here the CDR3 DNA reads TGTGCCAGCAGCGGGGGGACTAGCGAGAACTCCTACAATGAGCAGTTCTTC. The encoded protein is CASSGGTSENSYNEQFF.